Reported below is one T cell receptor (beta chain). These data belong to a study of blood T cell repertoires in COVID-19. Study overall: Whether acute or convalescent, the COVID-19 samples came from the United States, Italy and Spain. From T cells, B-cell-depleted T cells, or PBMCs came the material, which was cDNA or gDNA.

In the original analysis: It was from reference gene primer amplification that nucleated cell counts were estimated. Profiling relied on immunoSEQ multiplex PCR, and the TCRdb table lists in-frame clones only, not all of them. For V, J and clone size, that table is used; D and trimming come from the DNA. The profile shows approximately 110,000 clones, 84% of them singletons. V lost 6 bases and J 0 bases, leaving 8 bases between the germline ends. The CDR3 is 13 residues long. The germline V gene encodes CDR1 SNHLY and CDR2 FYNNEI. The clonotype was recovered from a woman in her forties or fifties with acute or convalescent COVID-19. The sample comprised peripheral blood. The chain combines TRBV2 with TRBJ1-1, with D unresolved. Written as DNA, the CDR3 is TGTGCCAGCAGGCGTACAGTGAACACTGAAGCTTTCTTT. As protein: CASRRTVNTEAFF.